Each of the 25 T cell receptor beta chains below was sequenced from the same sample in a study of blood T cell repertoires in COVID-19. Method: immunoSEQ multiplex PCR; TCRdb's copy keeps in-frame clones and lacks some. The sample records approximately 130,000 clones, 80% to 90% being singletons. Sequenced sample: peripheral blood. The receptors come from a man in his 70s with active or convalescent COVID-19.

V is TRBV7-9 and J is TRBJ1-1, with a weak D call TRBD1 (6 bases). Germline V lookup: CDR1 SEHNR, CDR2 FQNEAQ (reference sequence). Trimming took off 1 base at V and 4 bases at J, with 13 bases between the two ends. The CDR3 contains 15 residues. The CDR3 region is CASSLVQGGVTEAFF. The CDR3 nucleotides are TGTGCCAGCAGCTTAGTCCAAGGGGGAGTCACTGAAGCTTTCTTT.

The chain links TRBV5-6 to TRBJ1-1; no clear D. Germline CDR1 reads SGHDT; CDR2 reads YYEEEE. This CDR3 contains 12 residues. Trimming cost V 0 bases and J 14 bases, with 14 bases left between them. The CDR3 DNA is TGTGCCAGCAGCTTGGTACTCAACGATGCCTTCTTT. Translating gives CASSLVLNDAFF.

With regard to this clone: The junction does not match germline at one end; this may be a read error. The chain is built from TRBV7-7 and TRBJ1-4, with TRBD1 matching over 7 bases. Per germline, CDR1 SSHAT and CDR2 FNYEAQ (reference sequence). The CDR3 contains 15 residues. CDR3 bases: TGTGCTAGCAGCCATCGGGGGGGACAGTTGCCTCTCGTGTTTTTT. It encodes CASSHRGGQLPLVFF. The entire variable domain, with the rest obtained from reference TRBV7-7 and TRBJ1-4, is as follows: GAGVSQSPRYKVTKRGQDVTLRCDPISSHATLYWYQQALGQGPEFLTYFNYEAQPDKSGLPSDRFSAERPEGSISTLTIQRTEQRDSAMYRCASSHRGGQLPLVFFGSGTQLSVL.

This chain connects TRBV12-3 or TRBV12-4 to TRBJ2-7; TRBD2 aligns across 12 bases. There are 13 residues in the CDR3. Losses at the gene ends were 6 bases for V and 9 bases for J; bases not matched to a gene: 6. The CDR3 protein is CASSRTSGTGQYF. CDR3 in DNA: TGTGCCAGCAGCCGGACTAGCGGGACTGGGCAGTACTTC.

This chain uses TRBV3-1 (or the pseudogene TRBV3-2) with TRBJ2-7; TRBD2 agrees at 11 bases. With 1 base clipped from V and 2 bases from J, the junction kept 4 bases outside the gene matches. The CDR3 consists of 16 residues. The germline V gene has CDR1 LGHDT and CDR2 YNNKEL (reference sequence). The CDR3 sequence: CASSQAGGLAAYEQYF. DNA of the CDR3: TGTGCCAGCAGCCAAGCGGGGGGACTAGCGGCCTACGAGCAGTACTTC.

The chain employs TRBV10-1 and TRBJ2-2; 9 bases are a match to TRBD2. The V gene end was trimmed by 4 bases and the J gene end by 8 bases; junction bases not matched to a gene: 14. Germline V gene data show CDR1 as WNHNN and CDR2 as SYGVQD (reference sequence). The CDR3 loop spans 17 amino acids. The CDR3 spells CASSGLADSPESGELFF. The CDR3 nucleotides read TGCGCCAGCAGTGGACTAGCGGACAGCCCAGAATCTGGGGAGCTGTTTTTT.

The genes are TRBV3-1 (or the pseudogene TRBV3-2) and TRBJ2-1, with 13 bases that match TRBD2. The CDR3 is 15 amino acids. V gave up 6 bases and J gave up 6 bases; unmatched junction bases: 5. Germline CDR1 is LGHDT and CDR2 is YNNKEL (reference sequence). Here the CDR3 reads CASRLGLAGANEQFF. In DNA form, the CDR3 reads TGTGCCAGCAGACTCGGACTAGCGGGAGCCAATGAGCAGTTCTTC.

V and J are TRBV6-1 and TRBJ2-1; 9 bases align to TRBD2. Germline V gene lookup returns CDR1 MNHNS and CDR2 SASEGT. This CDR3 has 14 residues. The V gene end was trimmed by 3 bases and the J gene end by 12 bases; junction bases not matched to a gene: 9. The CDR3 nucleotides read TGTGCCAGCAGTGAGCGGGAGGGCCGCAAGGGGCAGTTCTTC. It codes for CASSEREGRKGQFF.

The chain has TRBV19 and TRBJ1-4; 9 bases line up with TRBD1. There are 15 residues in the CDR3. The V segment lost 5 bases and the J segment 7 bases; nucleotides outside the gene matches: 8. CDR1 and CDR2 from the germline V gene are LNHDA and SQIVND (reference sequence). This chain's CDR3 is CASSPTGGLPEKLFF. The CDR3 region has the DNA TGTGCCAGTAGTCCAACAGGGGGCCTCCCTGAAAAACTGTTTTTT.

The J gene is TRBJ2-5, the V gene TRBV15, with D perhaps TRBD2 (5 bases). Trimming took off 1 base at V and 5 bases at J, with 17 bases between the two ends. This CDR3 is 16 amino acids long. Germline V gene data show CDR1 as LNHNV and CDR2 as YYDKDF (reference sequence). The CDR3 DNA reads as TGTGCCACCAGCAGAGGGGGATCCTTGAGGGAGGAGACCCAGTACTTC. This encodes CATSRGGSLREETQYF.

V usage is TRBV28 and J usage is TRBJ1-5; 7 bases are shared with TRBD1. CDR3 length: 16 residues. With 4 bases clipped from V and 6 bases from J, the junction kept 12 bases outside the gene matches. In germline, CDR1 is MDHEN, CDR2 SYDVKM. The CDR3 bases are TGTGCCAGCAGTTACCTATCCGGGACAGCAAGTCAGCCCCAGCATTTT. It yields the protein CASSYLSGTASQPQHF.

The chain joins TRBV19 to TRBJ1-1, with TRBD1 matching 10 bases. Trimming removed 8 bases from V and 3 bases from J; junction bases left unmatched: 15. Germline V gene data show CDR1 as LNHDA and CDR2 as SQIVND (reference sequence). This CDR3 has 17 residues. The CDR3 region has the DNA TGTGCCAGTCTTCAGAGGAGAGGGACAGGGGCCGACACTGAAGCTTTCTTT. This gives the protein CASLQRRGTGADTEAFF.

The CDR3 here is CASSPGTYGYTF. CDR3 nucleotides: TGTGCCAGCAGCCCGGGGACATATGGCTACACCTTC. V and J are TRBV5-4 and TRBJ1-2, with D maybe TRBD1 (6 bases). Trimming cost V 4 bases and J 5 bases, with 9 bases left between them. Germline V gives CDR1 SGHNT, CDR2 YYREEE (reference sequence). The CDR3 spans 12 residues.

In this sample, this clone turned up once. The junction and the germline gene differ at one end; a read error may be behind it. J is TRBJ2-2 and V is TRBV7-7; 8 bases fit TRBD1. This CDR3 spans 18 amino acids. CDR1 SSHAT and CDR2 FNYEAQ come from the germline V gene (reference sequence). The CDR3 is CASSLALDRGGHTGELFF. The CDR3 DNA sequence: TGTGCTAGCAGCTTGGCACTTGACAGGGGAGGTCACACCGGGGAGCTGTTTTTT.

The rearrangement links TRBV3-1 (or the pseudogene TRBV3-2) to TRBJ2-1; 7 positions agree with TRBD2. Germline V gene data show CDR1 as LGHDT and CDR2 as YNNKEL (reference sequence). The CDR3 runs to 18 residues. V lost 4 bases, J lost 3 bases, and 15 bases stayed unmatched. DNA for the CDR3: TGTGCCAGCAGCCGCGGTGTTTGGGCTAGCGGACGCTACAATGAGCAGTTCTTC. Amino acids: CASSRGVWASGRYNEQFF.

The chain employs TRBV6-5 and TRBJ2-7; perhaps TRBD2 as D (6 bases). The CDR3 sequence is 13 residues long. The ends were cut back, 2 bases at V and 3 bases at J, with 8 bases in the middle. Germline lookup yields CDR1 MNHEY and CDR2 SVGAGI. CDR3 protein: CASSYGTFYEQYF. The DNA for the CDR3 is TGTGCCAGCAGTTACGGGACTTTCTACGAGCAGTACTTC.

This rearrangement joins TRBV5-1 to TRBJ2-5; no clear D. Germline V CDR1 and CDR2: SGHRS, YFSETQ. V dropped 0 bases and J dropped 2 bases, with 5 bases sitting between them. CDR3 length: 13 amino acids. CDR3 sequence: CASSLASQETQYF. CDR3 coding DNA: TGCGCCAGCAGCTTGGCCAGTCAAGAGACCCAGTACTTC.

The chain couples TRBV5-6 to TRBJ2-1, with TRBD2 matching over 8 bases. Germline lookup yields CDR1 SGHDT and CDR2 YYEEEE. The CDR3 contains 13 residues. J lost 9 bases, V lost 2 bases, and 4 bases had no gene match. The CDR3 region has the DNA TGTGCCAGCAGCTTCATTAGCGGGACTGAGCAGTTCTTC. It is translated as CASSFISGTEQFF.

This chain links TRBV27 with TRBJ2-3; maybe TRBD2 (6 bases). The V gene's germline CDR1 is MNHEY and CDR2 SMNVEV (reference sequence). The V gene lost 6 bases and the J gene lost 2 bases, with 12 bases spanning the gap. The CDR3 consists of 14 residues. The chain's CDR3 is CASSPGLATDTQYF. The CDR3 region has the DNA TGTGCCAGCAGCCCGGGACTGGCCACAGATACGCAGTATTTT.

The rearrangement joins TRBV27 to TRBJ2-1; D may be TRBD2 (7 bases). The CDR3 consists of 15 residues. CDR1 and CDR2 (germline): MNHEY, SMNVEV (reference sequence). V lost 9 bases to trimming and J lost 3 bases, with 18 bases between them. The CDR3 DNA follows: TGTGCCAGTGGGGGGGCAGGGACTGGCTACAATGAGCAGTTCTTC. This encodes CASGGAGTGYNEQFF.

The chain is built from TRBV5-5 and TRBJ2-2, with TRBD2 identical over 7 bases. The CDR3 is made up of 15 amino acids. Germline CDR1 reads SGHKS; CDR2 reads YYEKEE (reference sequence). Unmatched junction bases numbered 13, after V lost 7 bases and J lost 7 bases. The CDR3 nucleotides are TGTGCCAGCCAAGAGCGGGAATGGGGCAGCGGGGAGCTGTTTTTT. It is translated as CASQEREWGSGELFF.

J is TRBJ1-1 and V is TRBV25-1; TRBD1 agrees at 11 bases. The CDR3 is made up of 16 amino acids. J gave up 1 base and V 4 bases, and 5 bases lay outside the gene matches. The V gene's germline CDR1 is MGHDK and CDR2 SYGVNS. CDR3 in DNA: TGTGCCAGCAGTGCTCTGGGGACAGGGGGGAACACTGAAGCTTTCTTT. Residues: CASSALGTGGNTEAFF.

The rearrangement uses TRBV7-2 and TRBJ2-4; 12 bases line up with TRBD2. Losses at the gene ends were 0 bases for V and 7 bases for J; bases not matched to a gene: 7. The germline V gene encodes CDR1 SGHTA and CDR2 FQGNSA. The CDR3 has 17 amino acids. CDR3 amino acids: CASSLAPSGRAGNIQYF. Here the CDR3 DNA reads TGTGCCAGCAGCTTAGCGCCTAGCGGGAGGGCCGGTAACATTCAGTACTTC. Combining the CDR3 with reference TRBV7-2 and TRBJ2-4 gives the whole variable domain GAGVSQSPSNKVTEKGKDVELRCDPISGHTALYWYRQSLGQGLEFLIYFQGNSAPDKSGLPSDRFSAERTGGSVSTLTIQRTQQEDSAVYLCASSLAPSGRAGNIQYFGAGTRLSVL.

A single count supports this clone. The chain joins TRBV11-3 to TRBJ1-1; D possibly corresponds to TRBD1 (6 bases). Germline V gene sequence: CDR1 SGHNT, CDR2 YENEEA. V was clipped by 5 bases and J by 5 bases, with 18 bases between them. This CDR3 comprises 15 residues. In nucleotides, the CDR3 is TGTGCCAGCAGCACGGGGGGCATCTCGGGAACTGAAGCTTTCTTT. Its protein is CASSTGGISGTEAFF. The full variable domain, rest sourced from reference TRBV11-3 and TRBJ1-1, is EAGVVQSPRYKIIEKKQPVAFWCNPISGHNTLYWYLQNLGQGPELLIRYENEEAVDDSQLPKDRFSAERLKGVDSTLKIQPAELGDSAVYLCASSTGGISGTEAFFGQGTRLTVV.

The chain has TRBV11-2 and TRBJ1-1; D is possibly TRBD1 (6 bases). Trimming took off 0 bases at V and 4 bases at J, with 9 bases between the two ends. CDR1 and CDR2 from the germline V gene are SGHAT and FQNNGV. This CDR3 contains 14 residues. Here the CDR3 DNA reads TGTGCCAGCAGCTTAGACGGGGGGCTCACTGAAGCTTTCTTT. Protein: CASSLDGGLTEAFF.